Each of the 5 T cell receptor beta chains below was sequenced from the same sample in a study of blood T cell repertoires in COVID-19. The protocol was immunoSEQ multiplex PCR, while the TCRdb copy is restricted to in-frame clones and leaves out a portion. Among about 130,000 clones listed, over 75% were seen once. Sequenced input: peripheral blood. The receptor set was obtained from a man older than 75 with active or convalescent COVID-19.

The rearrangement uses TRBV27 and TRBJ1-2; no clear D. There are 15 residues in the CDR3. Trimming stripped 5 bases from V and 8 bases from J, with 21 bases between. Germline lookup yields CDR1 MNHEY and CDR2 SMNVEV (reference sequence). CDR3 nucleotide sequence: TGTGCCAGCAGTCTACTAGGGCCCTGGGGTCCCGGCTACACCTTC. Amino acids: CASSLLGPWGPGYTF.

The rearrangement uses TRBV5-1 and TRBJ2-1; 7 nucleotides align to TRBD2. Germline V CDR1 and CDR2: SGHRS, YFSETQ. Trimming removed 0 bases from V and 5 bases from J; junction bases left unmatched: 5. The CDR3 has 15 residues. The CDR3 nucleotides read TGCGCCAGCAGCTTGGGACTAGCTAAGAACAATGAGCAGTTCTTC. It translates to CASSLGLAKNNEQFF.

Written as DNA, the CDR3 is TGTGCCAGCAGCCAAGCGCTCCCGAGTAATTCACCCCTCCACTTT. Its protein is CASSQALPSNSPLHF. The gene calls are TRBV3-1 (or the pseudogene TRBV3-2) and TRBJ1-6; D gene ambiguous. Looked up from germline, CDR1 is LGHDT and CDR2 is YNNKEL (reference sequence). The CDR3 has 15 residues. Trimming cost V 1 base and J 6 bases, with 10 bases left between them.

The chain's CDR3 is CATSRGGGWDTEAFF. The CDR3 DNA reads TGTGCCACCAGCAGAGGCGGGGGATGGGACACTGAAGCTTTCTTT. The chain links TRBV15 to TRBJ1-1, with D tentatively TRBD1 (5 bases). The CDR3 runs 15 residues. Trimming shortened V by 1 base and J by 3 bases, and 12 bases separated the two germline ends. The V gene's germline CDR1 is LNHNV and CDR2 YYDKDF (reference sequence).

The chain joins TRBV11-2 to TRBJ1-1; 7 bases map to TRBD1. The CDR3 consists of 13 residues. CDR1 and CDR2 (germline): SGHAT, FQNNGV. After removal of 6 bases from V and 10 bases from J, the junction contained 11 bases not matched to a gene. This CDR3 reads CASRTAGGIIAFF. The DNA of the CDR3 is TGTGCCAGCAGGACTGCAGGGGGGATCATAGCTTTCTTT.